This T cell receptor (beta chain) was identified in a study of ipilimumab plus nivolumab after autologous stem cell transplantation. V was clipped by 4 bases and J by 4 bases; unmatched bases: 5. CDR1 SQVTM and CDR2 ANQGSEA come from the germline V gene. This CDR3 contains 14 residues. Patients received nivolumab 3 mg/kg at weeks 1, 4, 7, 10, then fortnightly to week 26. The repertoire was sequenced with immunoSEQ multiplex PCR; TCRdb's copy has only in-frame clones and lacks some. Here the sample spans about 16,000 clones, over 60% being singletons. The sample consisted of PBMCs, taken in a trial of ipilimumab plus nivolumab as post-transplant consolidation. V gene TRBV29-1 combines with J gene TRBJ1-1; TRBD1 aligns across 11 bases. This TCR was sampled from a male donor with diffuse large B-cell lymphoma. CDR3 protein: CSVVRDRGFTEAFF. The CDR3 DNA sequence: TGCAGCGTTGTTAGGGACAGGGGGTTCACTGAAGCTTTCTTT.